One sample yielded the 27 T cell receptor beta chains listed below, sequenced in a study of esophageal squamous cell carcinoma under preoperative chemotherapy. The time point here: before preoperative PTX-NDP chemotherapy. Via MiXCR, TCRdb re-called the PCR reads, giving one row per CDR3 protein. In the table there are 15,000 to 20,000 distinct CDR3 sequences, approximately 50% of which are singletons. The sample was taken from a patient given preoperative chemotherapy. These receptors all stem from a human donor with esophageal squamous cell carcinoma. The donor label of this sample is uncertain.

This clonotype was detected many times. This chain connects TRBV7-8 to TRBJ2-5; a possible D gene is TRBD1 (5 bases). Trimming removed 5 bases from V and 1 base from J, with 11 bases in between. The CDR3 runs 14 residues. Germline CDR1 SGHVS, CDR2 FQNEAQ. CDR3 protein: CASSRQLGQETQYF. In DNA form, the CDR3 reads TGTGCCAGCAGCCGACAGCTGGGCCAAGAGACCCAGTACTTC.

This clonotype was counted between two and nine times. The CDR3 DNA reads TGTGCCAGCAGCCAAGGCCCCCCGGGGAGGCTGAGGCCCTACGAGCAGTACTTC. This gives the protein CASSQGPPGRLRPYEQYF. The chain combines TRBV3-1 with TRBJ2-5, with TRBD2 as a possible D gene (6 bases). The end of the DNA aligns better with TRBJ2-7, so the J call may be wrong. CDR1 LGHDT and CDR2 YNNKEL come from the germline V gene (reference sequence). The CDR3 totals 18 residues.

This clonotype is classed as large. V gene TRBV6-6 combines with J gene TRBJ2-1, with D unresolved. This CDR3 spans 14 amino acids. Germline V lookup: CDR1 MNHNY, CDR2 SVGAGI (reference sequence). Trimming removed 5 bases at V and 0 bases at J, with 8 bases between. The CDR3: CASSHMSSYNEQFF. CDR3 sequence (DNA): TGTGCCAGCAGTCACATGAGCTCCTACAATGAGCAGTTCTTC.

A few counts support this clonotype. This chain links TRBV6-4 with TRBJ1-4; D remains ambiguous. The CDR3 sequence is 15 residues long. Per germline, CDR1 MRHNA and CDR2 SNTAGT. V lost 2 bases and J lost 8, with 15 bases in between. The CDR3 here is CASSDLTAEYEKLFF. Written as DNA, the CDR3 is TGTGCCAGCAGTGACCTGACCGCCGAGTACGAAAAACTGTTTTTT.

This clonotype was observed a handful of times. V and J are TRBV7-3 and TRBJ2-1; TRBD2 aligns across 11 bases. Unmatched junction bases numbered 14, after V lost 6 bases and J lost 10 bases. CDR3 length: 16 amino acids. The V gene's germline CDR1 is SGHTA and CDR2 FQGTGA. The CDR3 DNA reads as TGTGCCAGCAGTTCCGGGACTAGCGGCCTTCTTGTGGAGCAGTTCTTC. Translated, it gives CASSSGTSGLLVEQFF.

The chain has TRBV18 and TRBJ2-5, with D unresolved. Trimming removed 2 bases at V and 0 bases at J, with 31 bases between. The CDR3 is made up of 22 amino acids. Germline V gene sequence: CDR1 KGHSH, CDR2 LQKENI. The CDR3 sequence: CASSPIRWAYFGPRSNQETQYF. The DNA for the CDR3 is TGTGCCAGCTCACCAATTAGGTGGGCATATTTCGGTCCAAGAAGTAACCAAGAGACCCAGTACTTC.

This clonotype was recorded many times. The V and J genes are TRBV6-1 and TRBJ1-2, with 9 bases aligning to TRBD1. Germline CDR1 MNHNS, CDR2 SASEGT. J lost 4 bases, V lost 7 bases, and 7 bases had no gene match. This CDR3 region has 14 residues. CDR3 bases: TGTGCCAGCAACCTACAGGGGGCCGGCTATGGCTACACCTTC. Residues: CASNLQGAGYGYTF.

This clonotype has only a few counts. J is TRBJ2-2 and V is TRBV7-8, with TRBD2 matching 9 bases. The CDR3 is 15 residues long. Germline CDR1 and CDR2: SGHVS and FQNEAQ. V was clipped by 3 bases and J by 6 bases; unmatched bases: 5. DNA for the CDR3: TGTGCCAGCAGCTTTGGACTAGCGTACGCCGGGGAGCTGTTTTTT. The encoded protein is CASSFGLAYAGELFF.

As to this clonotype: At one end, the junction sequence differs from germline, possibly due to a read error. The chain is built from TRBV7-3 and TRBJ2-4, with D possibly being TRBD1 or TRBD2 (5 bases each). The CDR3 contains 14 residues. Per germline, CDR1 SGHTA and CDR2 FQGTGA. The CDR3 protein is CGVWGIHSKDMQYF. In DNA form, the CDR3 reads TGTGGCGTCTGGGGGATACATAGCAAAGACATGCAGTACTTC. Full variable domain (missing parts from reference TRBV7-3 and TRBJ2-4): GAGVSQTPSNKVTEKGKYVELRCDPISGHTALYWYRQSLGQGPEFLIYFQGTGAADDSGLPNDRFFAVRPEGSVSTLKIQRTERGDSAVYLCGVWGIHSKDMQYFGAGTRLSVL.

This clonotype has at least ten counts. V usage is TRBV7-2 and J usage is TRBJ2-5; D is unclear. The DNA end is more similar to TRBJ2-1, so the J call may be wrong. The CDR3 is 15 residues long. Germline V gene lookup returns CDR1 SGHTA and CDR2 FQGNSA. CDR3 residues: CASSHAAAVQETQFF. The CDR3 DNA sequence: TGTGCCAGCAGCCATGCCGCGGCAGTCCAAGAGACCCAGTTCTTC.

This clonotype has at least ten counts. V and J are TRBV6-5 and TRBJ1-2, with 8 bases that match TRBD1. V lost 0 bases, J lost 4 bases, and 7 bases stayed unmatched. In germline, CDR1 is MNHEY, CDR2 SVGAGI. The CDR3 contains 16 residues. Here the CDR3 reads CASSYSASGQAYGYTF. The CDR3, as DNA: TGTGCCAGCAGTTACTCCGCCTCGGGACAGGCCTATGGCTACACCTTC.

The rearrangement uses TRBV11-3 and TRBJ2-3; D unresolved. The J call is in doubt because the DNA end fits TRBJ2-5 better. Germline-derived CDR1 and CDR2 are SGHNT and YENEEA. The CDR3 covers 16 residues. This chain's CDR3 is CASSLGLRSTEETQYF. As DNA, the CDR3 is TGTGCCAGCAGCTTAGGGTTAAGAAGCACAGAAGAGACCCAGTACTTC.

The chain is built from TRBV4-2 and TRBJ2-5; D is tentatively TRBD1 or TRBD2 (5 bases each). Trimming took 6 bases from V and 4 from J, leaving 21 bases between them. The CDR3 has 16 amino acids. CDR1 and CDR2 from the germline V gene are LGHNA and YNFKEQ. DNA of the CDR3: TGTGCCAGCAGGGGGGACGGAGGCCGAGCCCCAGAGACCCAGTACTTC. Encoded protein: CASRGDGGRAPETQYF.

The chain employs TRBV5-5 and TRBJ2-7; TRBD2 is a possible D gene (5 bases). Per the germline V gene, CDR1 is SGHKS and CDR2 is YYEKEE (reference sequence). V lost 6 bases, J lost 0 bases, and 16 bases lay in between. This CDR3 region has 15 residues. CDR3 sequence: CASTPFRTGSYEQYF. The DNA for the CDR3 is TGTGCCAGCACCCCTTTCCGGACTGGCTCCTACGAGCAGTACTTC.

The chain employs TRBV12-3 or TRBV12-4 and TRBJ2-3, with D perhaps matching TRBD1 or TRBD2 (5 bases each). The CDR3 covers 16 residues. The V end was cut by 6 bases, the J end by 0 bases, with 16 bases between. CDR3 sequence (DNA): TGTGCCAGCAGCACAACGGGGACGGGTAGCACAGATACGCAGTATTTT. It encodes CASSTTGTGSTDTQYF.

This sequence joins TRBV11-3 and TRBJ2-4, with 7 nucleotides matching TRBD2. V lost 5 bases and J lost 13; bases outside the gene matches: 17. CDR1 is SGHNT and CDR2 is YENEEA in the germline V gene. The CDR3 is made up of 15 amino acids. The CDR3 region has the DNA TGTGCCAGCAGCATCCCTAGCGGCTCCTACAATGAGCAGTACTTC. This encodes CASSIPSGSYNEQYF.

V gene TRBV7-8 combines with J gene TRBJ1-2; D perhaps matches TRBD1 (5 bases). V was shortened by 1 base and J by 4 bases, with 13 bases between the two germline ends. The germline CDR1 and CDR2 sequences are SGHVS and FQNEAQ. The CDR3 loop spans 15 amino acids. The CDR3 DNA is TGTGCCAGCAGCTTAGGTGGGGGGATGAGCTATGGCTACACCTTC. It translates to CASSLGGGMSYGYTF.

This rearrangement joins TRBV12-3 or TRBV12-4 to TRBJ2-5, with TRBD1 matching 9 bases. The J call may be in error: the DNA end matches TRBJ2-7 better. The CDR3 has 15 amino acids. CDR3 sequence (DNA): TGTGCCAGCACTCATGATGGGACAGGGACCTACGAGCAGTACTTC. This codes for CASTHDGTGTYEQYF.

With regard to this clonotype: The CDR3 ends on some other residue instead of the conserved phenylalanine or tryptophan, so this is likely a read error. Because the CDR3's place on the DNA is in doubt, the DNA is left out and the CDR3 is given as listed by TCRdb. The CDR3 here is CASSYSRGGAGQATWHL. This chain uses TRBV6-5 with TRBJ2-5; TRBD1 reflects the table's D call only, with no check against the DNA. Germline V gives CDR1 MNHEY, CDR2 SVGAGI. Ends included, the CDR3 has 17 residues.

This clonotype was detected a few times. The genes are TRBV10-3 and TRBJ2-4, with D maybe TRBD2 (5 bases). CDR1 is ENHRY and CDR2 is SYGVKD in the germline V gene. V was cut by 8 bases and J by 5 bases, with 13 bases left in between. The CDR3 is 13 residues long. The CDR3 protein is CAISRGLENIQYF. As DNA, the CDR3 is TGTGCCATCTCCCGCGGGTTGGAAAACATTCAGTACTTC.

The chain couples TRBV12-3 or TRBV12-4 to TRBJ2-7; D uncertain. The CDR3 runs to 12 residues. With 4 bases removed from V and 4 bases from J, the gap between germline ends came to 8 bases. CDR3 sequence: CASSSQRYEQYF. For the CDR3, the DNA is TGTGCCAGCAGTTCACAGAGATACGAGCAGTACTTC.

CDR3 region: CASKPGRGEGRTEAFF. The DNA for the CDR3 is TGTGCCAGCAAGCCAGGGAGGGGAGAAGGGCGCACTGAAGCTTTCTTT. The chain couples TRBV7-2 to TRBJ1-1, with D possibly matching TRBD1 (5 bases). CDR3 size: 16 residues. Germline V gene data show CDR1 as SGHTA and CDR2 as FQGNSA. Trimming took off 7 bases at V and 4 bases at J, with 22 bases between the two ends.

Comments on this clonotype: Germline is not matched at one junction end, which may reflect a read error. The chain is built from TRBV11-2 and TRBJ2-1, with a weak D call TRBD2 (5 bases). CDR1 and CDR2 (germline): SGHAT, FQNNGV. The CDR3 sequence is 12 residues long. CDR3 loop: CASSSGIIEQFF. The CDR3 region has the DNA TGTGCCAGTAGCTCCGGGATAATCGAGCAGTTCTTC.

As regards this clonotype: The junction differs from germline at one of its ends, possibly a read error. The chain links TRBV7-3 to TRBJ2-3; the D is unclear. This CDR3 spans 13 amino acids. Germline V gives CDR1 SGHTA, CDR2 FQGTGA. CDR3 sequence: CASSPEATDTQYF. Written as DNA, the CDR3 is TGTGCCAGCAGCCCAGAAGCCACAGACACGCAGTATTTC.

The chain joins TRBV11-2 to TRBJ2-5; 7 bases fit TRBD1. The J call is doubtful: the DNA matches TRBJ2-1 better. The CDR3 extends over 12 amino acids. Germline CDR1 reads SGHAT; CDR2 reads FQNNGV. Written as DNA, the CDR3 is TGTGCCAGCAGCCCGGGACAGACTACGCAGTTCTTC. Amino acid sequence: CASSPGQTTQFF.

This sequence joins TRBV7-2 and TRBJ2-3; D could derive from TRBD1 or TRBD2 (6 bases each). Germline V gene data show CDR1 as SGHTA and CDR2 as FQGNSA. This CDR3 is built from 18 residues. Trimming shortened V by 1 base and J by 4 bases, and 21 bases separated the two germline ends. CDR3 residues: CASSLVGTGGRGADTQYF. The DNA of the CDR3 is TGTGCCAGCAGCTTAGTGGGGACTGGGGGGCGCGGTGCAGATACGCAGTATTTT. Full variable domain (remainder filled in from reference TRBV7-2 and TRBJ2-3): GAGVSQSPSNKVTEKGKDVELRCDPISGHTALYWYRQSLGQGLEFLIYFQGNSAPDKSGLPSDRFSAERTGGSVSTLTIQRTQQEDSAVYLCASSLVGTGGRGADTQYFGPGTRLTVL.

V usage is TRBV7-2 and J usage is TRBJ2-3, with D unclear. Germline loops: CDR1 SGHTA, CDR2 FQGNSA. CDR3 length: 14 amino acids. With 4 bases removed from V and 2 bases from J, the gap between germline ends came to 10 bases. CDR3 in amino acids: CASSSPTTTDTQYF. The CDR3, as DNA: TGTGCCAGCAGCTCGCCGACAACCACAGATACGCAGTATTTT.